This passage covers 10 T cell receptor beta chains from one sample sequenced in a study of siplizumab effects on memory and regulatory T cells. Profiled with immunoSEQ multiplex PCR; TCRdb holds only in-frame clones, not every one. This sample yields tens of thousands of clones, of which less than 90% are seen a single time; approximately 0.3% belongs to the top ten. What was sequenced was naive CD8+ T cells sorted from blood. These receptors were taken from a human donor in good health.

This chain joins TRBV10-2 and TRBJ2-3, with D uncertain. The CDR3 extends over 15 amino acids. V lost 6 bases and J 4 bases, leaving 17 bases between the germline ends. Germline CDR1 is WSHSY and CDR2 is SAAADI. Written as DNA, the CDR3 is TGCGCCAGCAGGACTGGCGGAGCAATCCCAGATACGCAGTATTTT. Translation gives CASRTGGAIPDTQYF.

The chain carries TRBV29-1 and TRBJ1-1, with a tentative D call TRBD1 (5 bases). The ends were cut back, 7 bases at V and 4 bases at J, with 13 bases in the middle. The CDR3 length is 12 residues. Germline loops: CDR1 SQVTM, CDR2 ANQGSEA. The CDR3 DNA reads TGCAGCGCTGTAGGGGAGATCACTGAAGCTTTCTTT. Protein: CSAVGEITEAFF.

The chain couples TRBV16 to TRBJ2-7, with no clear D. V was trimmed by 2 bases and J by 1 base, leaving 18 bases between them. The CDR3 totals 17 residues. Germline CDR1 reads KGHSY; CDR2 reads FQNENV. CDR3 in DNA: TGTGCCAGCAGCCAAACCGACCCTCTCGCGGTATCCTACGAGCAGTACTTC. Its translation is CASSQTDPLAVSYEQYF.

The rearrangement joins TRBV10-3 to TRBJ2-1; 8 nucleotides align to TRBD1. The CDR3 is 17 amino acids. Losses at the gene ends were 0 bases for V and 3 bases for J; bases not matched to a gene: 7. CDR1 and CDR2 (germline): ENHRY, SYGVKD. The CDR3 loop is CAISESAAGGLYNEQFF. The CDR3 nucleotides are TGTGCCATCAGTGAGTCTGCCGCAGGGGGCCTCTACAATGAGCAGTTCTTC.

The V and J genes are TRBV6-5 and TRBJ2-3; D gene unclear. Per the germline V gene, CDR1 is MNHEY and CDR2 is SVGAGI. The V and J ends lost 4 bases and 0 bases respectively, with 5 bases between them. CDR3 length: 13 amino acids. CDR3 residues: CASSLTSTDTQYF. In DNA, the CDR3 is TGTGCCAGCAGTTTGACTAGCACAGATACGCAGTATTTT.

The chain has TRBV4-1 and TRBJ2-1; D not resolved. The CDR3 contains 12 residues. Germline loops: CDR1 MGHRA, CDR2 YSYEKL. V shed 3 bases and J shed 10 bases, with 10 bases lying between them. The CDR3 is CASSQGAREQFF. The CDR3 nucleotides read TGCGCCAGCAGCCAGGGCGCCCGGGAGCAGTTCTTC.

The genes are TRBV29-1 and TRBJ1-2; no definite D call. The V and J ends lost 6 bases and 3 bases respectively, with 8 bases between them. The CDR3 covers 11 residues. The germline CDR1 and CDR2 sequences are SQVTM and ANQGSEA. DNA for the CDR3: TGCAGCGTGGCATCTGACTATGGCTACACCTTC. Residues: CSVASDYGYTF.

The chain recombines TRBV14 with TRBJ2-7; D uncertain. Trimming removed 8 bases at V and 3 bases at J, with 5 bases between. CDR3 length equals 10 residues. CDR1 and CDR2 from the germline V gene are SGHDN and FVKESK. The CDR3 loop reads CASGDYEQYF. The CDR3 DNA follows: TGTGCCAGCGGTGACTACGAGCAGTACTTC. Looking up the rest from reference TRBV14 and TRBJ2-7 gives the full variable domain: EAGVTQFPSHSVIEKGQTVTLRCDPISGHDNLYWYRRVMGKEIKFLLHFVKESKQDESGMPNNRFLAERTGGTYSTLKVQPAELEDSGVYFCASGDYEQYFGPGTRLTVT.

The chain recombines TRBV9 with TRBJ2-3, with 11 positions matching TRBD2. V lost 2 bases to trimming and J lost 4 bases; unmatched junction nucleotides: 3. CDR3 length: 15 residues. Germline assignment: CDR1 SGDLS and CDR2 YYNGEE. The CDR3: CASSVGGLAADTQYF. CDR3 DNA sequence: TGTGCCAGCAGCGTGGGGGGACTAGCGGCAGATACGCAGTATTTT.

The chain carries TRBV30 and TRBJ1-1; a possible D gene is TRBD1 (5 bases). Trimming cost V 0 bases and J 7 bases, with 12 bases left between them. The CDR3 sequence is 13 residues long. CDR1 and CDR2 (germline): GTSNPN, SVGIG (reference sequence). The CDR3 here is CAWSVGGAGEAFF. CDR3 DNA sequence: TGTGCCTGGAGTGTAGGTGGGGCGGGTGAAGCTTTCTTT.